One TCR beta chain is described in this entry. This sample stems from a study of patients and donors after allogeneic stem cell transplantation. TCRdb recomputed calls from the RT-PCR reads with MiXCR, one row per CDR3 protein. The sample contains approximately 160,000 distinct CDR3 sequences, roughly 31% of which appear only once. V was clipped by 6 bases and J by 3 bases, with 9 bases between them. Germline values: CDR1 SNHLY, CDR2 FYNNEI. The CDR3 covers 12 residues. The source of this sequence is a human donor who was either an allogeneic HSCT recipient or a stem cell or donor lymphocyte infusion donor (not recorded which). It is not recorded whose cells these are; they may come from a transplant donor. Source material: blood, either unsorted or a sorted T cell fraction (not recorded which). The V call is TRBV2, the J call TRBJ2-7; D possibly corresponds to TRBD1 (6 bases). CDR3 nucleotide sequence: TGTGCCAGCAGAGGGACAATCTACGAGCAGTACTTC. Protein product: CASRGTIYEQYF.